This note documents a single T cell receptor (beta chain) sequence. Its specificity is not known. The data were produced by immunoSEQ multiplex PCR, yet TCRdb's version contains in-frame clones alone and is incomplete. The table shows some 73,000 clones, with roughly 70% occurring only once. V shed 4 bases, J shed 4 bases, and the junction held 14 bases outside the gene matches. The length of the CDR3 is 17 residues. Germline CDR1 reads SGDLS; CDR2 reads YYNGEE. Focal radiation plus CTLA-4 blockade with ipilimumab was given to patients with chemo-refractory metastatic non-small-cell lung cancer. The data derive from a study of radiotherapy plus CTLA-4 blockade in lung cancer. Overall study: Of the patients, 15% to 20% showed objective responses and roughly 34% attained disease control.

Whole-study findings and limits: Reports state that early shifts in blood T cell clones, with interferon-beta, best predicted response. Radiotherapy with ipilimumab was followed by blood expansion of tumor-derived clones.

The clonotype was recovered from a human donor with non-small cell lung cancer whose response to radiotherapy plus ipilimumab could not be evaluated. The gene calls are TRBV9 and TRBJ2-3; TRBD1 matches 8 bases. The specimen comprised peripheral blood, sampled from a patient treated with radiotherapy plus ipilimumab. The CDR3 sequence: CASSLFSTGVIPDTQYF. In nucleotides, the CDR3 is TGTGCCAGCAGCCTTTTCTCGACAGGGGTGATCCCAGATACGCAGTATTTT.